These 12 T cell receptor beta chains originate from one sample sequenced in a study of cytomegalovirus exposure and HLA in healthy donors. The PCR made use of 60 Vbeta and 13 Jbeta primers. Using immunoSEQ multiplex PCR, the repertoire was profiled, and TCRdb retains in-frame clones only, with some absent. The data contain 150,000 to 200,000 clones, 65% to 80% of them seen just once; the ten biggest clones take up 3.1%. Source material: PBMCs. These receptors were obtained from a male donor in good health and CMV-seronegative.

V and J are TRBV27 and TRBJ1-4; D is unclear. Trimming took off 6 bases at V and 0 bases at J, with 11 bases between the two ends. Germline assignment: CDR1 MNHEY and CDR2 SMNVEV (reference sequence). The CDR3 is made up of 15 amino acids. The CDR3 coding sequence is TGTGCCAGCAGCTCAGGCTCTTCAACTAATGAAAAACTGTTTTTT. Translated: CASSSGSSTNEKLFF.

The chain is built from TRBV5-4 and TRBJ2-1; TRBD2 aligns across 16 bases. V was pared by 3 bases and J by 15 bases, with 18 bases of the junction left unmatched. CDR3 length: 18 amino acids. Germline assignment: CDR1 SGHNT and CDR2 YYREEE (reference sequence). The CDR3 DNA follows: TGTGCCAGCAGCTCCCGAGGGGGGACTAGCGGGGGGGGACTCGGTCCGTTCTTC. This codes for CASSSRGGTSGGGLGPFF.

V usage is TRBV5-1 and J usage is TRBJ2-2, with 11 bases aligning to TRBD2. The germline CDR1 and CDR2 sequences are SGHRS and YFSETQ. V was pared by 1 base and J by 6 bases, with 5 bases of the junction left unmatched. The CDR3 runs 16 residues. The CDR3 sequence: CASSLMTSGISGELFF. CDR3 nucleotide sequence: TGCGCCAGCAGCTTGATGACTAGCGGGATCTCCGGGGAGCTGTTTTTT.

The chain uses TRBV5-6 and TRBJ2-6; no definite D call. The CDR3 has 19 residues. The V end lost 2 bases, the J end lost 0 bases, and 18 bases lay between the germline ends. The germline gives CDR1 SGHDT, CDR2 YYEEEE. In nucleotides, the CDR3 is TGTGCCAGCAGCTTCGGTATGCGACATGGGTTCTCTGGGGCCAACGTCCTGACTTTC. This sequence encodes CASSFGMRHGFSGANVLTF. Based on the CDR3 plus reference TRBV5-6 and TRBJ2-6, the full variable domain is DAGVTQSPTHLIKTRGQQVTLRCSPKSGHDTVSWYQQALGQGPQFIFQYYEEEERQRGNFPDRFSGHQFPNYSSELNVNALLLGDSALYLCASSFGMRHGFSGANVLTFGAGSRLTVL.

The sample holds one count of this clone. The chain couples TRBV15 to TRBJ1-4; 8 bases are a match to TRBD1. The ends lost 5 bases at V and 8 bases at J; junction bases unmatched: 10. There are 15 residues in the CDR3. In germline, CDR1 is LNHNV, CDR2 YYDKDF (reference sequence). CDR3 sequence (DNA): TGTGCCACCAGCTCACGGCGGACAGGGCGGGAAAAACTGTTTTTT. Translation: CATSSRRTGREKLFF.

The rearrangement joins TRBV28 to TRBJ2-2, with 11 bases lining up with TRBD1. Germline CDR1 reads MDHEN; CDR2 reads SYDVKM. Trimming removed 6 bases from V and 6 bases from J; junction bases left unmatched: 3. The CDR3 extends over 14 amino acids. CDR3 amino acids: CASRAGQGAGELFF. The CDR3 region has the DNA TGTGCCAGCAGGGCGGGACAGGGGGCCGGGGAGCTGTTTTTT. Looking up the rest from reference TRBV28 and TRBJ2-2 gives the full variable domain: DVKVTQSSRYLVKRTGEKVFLECVQDMDHENMFWYRQDPGLGLRLIYFSYDVKMKEKGDIPEGYSVSREKKERFSLILESASTNQTSMYLCASRAGQGAGELFFGEGSRLTVL.

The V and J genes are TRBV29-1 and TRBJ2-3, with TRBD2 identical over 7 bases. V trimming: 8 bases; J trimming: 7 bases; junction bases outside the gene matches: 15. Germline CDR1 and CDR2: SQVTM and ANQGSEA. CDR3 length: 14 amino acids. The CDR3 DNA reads TGCAGCTTCTGGGGGGGGTTGGCGGCGAATACGCAGTATTTT. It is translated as CSFWGGLAANTQYF.

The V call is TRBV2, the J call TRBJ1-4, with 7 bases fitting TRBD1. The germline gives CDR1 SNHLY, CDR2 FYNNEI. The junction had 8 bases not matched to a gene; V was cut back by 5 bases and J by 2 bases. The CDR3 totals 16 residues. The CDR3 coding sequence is TGTGCCAGCAGTACTGCAGGGGGTGGGACTAATGAAAAACTGTTTTTT. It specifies CASSTAGGGTNEKLFF.

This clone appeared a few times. CDR3 DNA: TGTGCCAGCAGTGAGAGCGGGGACACAGATACGCAGTATTTT. Protein product: CASSESGDTDTQYF. The genes are TRBV6-4 and TRBJ2-3; 7 bases match TRBD2. From germline, CDR1 is MRHNA and CDR2 SNTAGT. The CDR3 has 14 residues. V was pared by 3 bases and J by 2 bases, with 2 bases of the junction left unmatched.

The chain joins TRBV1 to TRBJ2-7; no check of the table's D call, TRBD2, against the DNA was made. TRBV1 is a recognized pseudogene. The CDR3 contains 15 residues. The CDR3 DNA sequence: TGCACCAGCAGCCAAGAGGGGGGATCGGTCTACGAGCAGTACTTC. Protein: CTSSQEGGSVYEQYF.

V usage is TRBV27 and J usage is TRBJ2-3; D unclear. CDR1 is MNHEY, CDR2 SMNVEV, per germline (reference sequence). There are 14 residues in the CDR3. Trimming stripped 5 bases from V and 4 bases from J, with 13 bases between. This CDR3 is CASSLDWIADTQYF. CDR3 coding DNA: TGTGCCAGCAGTCTTGACTGGATAGCAGATACGCAGTATTTT.

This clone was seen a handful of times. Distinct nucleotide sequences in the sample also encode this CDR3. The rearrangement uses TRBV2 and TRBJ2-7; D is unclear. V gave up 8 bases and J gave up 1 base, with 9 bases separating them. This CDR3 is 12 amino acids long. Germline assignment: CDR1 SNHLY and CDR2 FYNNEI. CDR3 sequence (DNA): TGTGCCAGCTCGGTACAGTCCTACGAGCAGTACTTC. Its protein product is CASSVQSYEQYF.